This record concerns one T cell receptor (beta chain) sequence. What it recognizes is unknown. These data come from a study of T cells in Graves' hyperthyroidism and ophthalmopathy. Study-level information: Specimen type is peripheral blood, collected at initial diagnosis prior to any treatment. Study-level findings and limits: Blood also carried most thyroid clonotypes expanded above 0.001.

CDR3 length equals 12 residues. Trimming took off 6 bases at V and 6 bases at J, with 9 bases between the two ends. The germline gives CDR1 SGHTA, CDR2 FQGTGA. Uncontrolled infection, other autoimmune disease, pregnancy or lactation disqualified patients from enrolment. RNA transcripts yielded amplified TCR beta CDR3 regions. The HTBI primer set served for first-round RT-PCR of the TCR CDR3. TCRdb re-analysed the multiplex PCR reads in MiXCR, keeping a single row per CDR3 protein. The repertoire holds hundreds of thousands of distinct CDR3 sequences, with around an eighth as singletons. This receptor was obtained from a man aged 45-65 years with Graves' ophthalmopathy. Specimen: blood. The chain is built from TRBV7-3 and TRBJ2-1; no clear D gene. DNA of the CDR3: TGTGCCAGCAGGAGTGAACGCAATGAGCAGTTCTTC. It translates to CASRSERNEQFF.